The clone carrying this T cell receptor (beta chain) has a count of ten or more. Its antigen is unidentified. This sample is drawn from a study of regulatory T cells in long-lasting Graves disease. Germline loops: CDR1 LGHDT, CDR2 YNNKEL (reference sequence). The CDR3 length is 14 residues. V was shortened by 1 base and J by 3 bases, with 9 bases between the two germline ends. The TCR beta library used iRepertoire HTBI primers with Arm-PCR amplification of CDR3. In the study's own analysis: Detected in the samples were over 60 TRBV and 14 TRBJ segments. TCRdb redid the calling of the multiplex PCR reads with MiXCR, one entry per CDR3 protein. Here the V and J calls rest on TCRdb's processing, not on the authors' analysis. Among roughly 430,000 distinct CDR3 sequences listed, about 21% were seen once. The time point: persistent/refractory GD, antithyroid drugs over 5 years with positive TRAb. The TCR library was made from RNA extracted from PBMCs. Patients all came to the study from an endocrinology department in Xi'an, China.

Study-wide points: Favored usage of TRBV28, TRBJ1-2 and TRBJ2-5 was recorded in persistent disease.

The chain has TRBV3-1 and TRBJ2-5; D is ambiguous. The clonotype originates from a female donor with Graves disease. The sequencing used peripheral blood mononuclear cells (PBMCs), collected when the disease was refractory, from a patient treated with antithyroid drugs. The CDR3, as DNA: TGTGCCAGCAGCCAAGCCCGGCAAAAAGAGACCCAGTACTTC. It encodes CASSQARQKETQYF.